This TCR beta chain was sequenced during a study of CXCR3-negative and CXCR3-positive naive CD8 T cells (dated by TCRdb to between 2018 and 2020). For context, the study as a whole: In total, about 150 million TRB reads were obtained, which works out to roughly 1.5 +/- 0.3 million reads per library. Diversity and physicochemical repertoire analyses covered around 10 donors pooled from two independent experiments. TRBV-TRBJ cluster analysis included naive subsets from a handful of donors and memory cells from 3 donors.

The run used a NextSeq 550. The Human TCR Profiling Kit (MiLaboratory) was used to make UMI-labeled 5' RACE TRB cDNA libraries. The full amount of extracted RNA was used for cDNA synthesis, and the full amount of resulting cDNA was used for PCR amplification. The libraries were made side by side, with each library going through the same number of PCR cycles. In the paper's pipeline: With a requirement of at least two reads per UMI, MIGEC and MiXCR extracted about 52,000 +/- 9,100 unique UMI-labeled TRB cDNA molecules per library. An average of about 40,000 +/- 10,000 functional in-frame TRB CDR3 nucleotide clonotypes without stop codons was found per library. After downsampling to 5000 UMI-labeled TRB molecules per sample, diversity metrics, including normalized Shannon-Wiener and Chao1, were computed in VDJtools. Clonotype-size-weighted physicochemical properties of the central five CDR3 residues (interaction energy, strength, volume and Kidera factor 4) were computed in VDJtools. TCRdb reprocessed the raw reads; every CDR3 protein sequence is a single record, and DNA is not supplied. TCRdb, rather than the study authors, made the V and J calls. The data table for this sample lists over 100,000 distinct CDR3 sequences. About 0.35% of the sample goes to the ten largest clones.

For each CD8+ T cell subset, flow sorting was done in triplicate, and 310,000 or so cells per subset went directly into RLT lysis buffer. To exclude memory contaminants, naive CD8+ T cells were stringently defined as CD45RO-CCR7+CD27+CD95-. Using standard density gradient centrifugation, peripheral blood mononuclear cells were isolated from buffy coats. Naive CXCR3-negative and CXCR3-positive CD8+ T cells were flow-sorted on a FACSAria III. Total RNA was extracted from sorted cells with an RNeasy Mini Kit. General conclusions and limits of the study: Surface CD5, linked to self-reactivity in mice, was comparable between naive subsets; TCR interaction strength was therefore also inferred from TRB CDR3 physicochemical properties. Comparably high repertoire diversity was found in both naive subsets, whereas much lower repertoire diversity was found in memory CD8+ T cells. Similar TRBV-TRBJ usage was shown by naive CXCR3-negative and CXCR3-positive cells from the same donor, whereas distinct patterns were shown by memory cells. Because CXCR3 expression was partially decreased after cryopreservation, freshly isolated PBMCs were used for most assays. TRB CDR3s from CXCR3-positive naive cells showed higher hydrophobicity (lower Kidera factor 4), lower energy, and higher strength and volume indices than CXCR3-negative naive cells.

Taken from cysteine to phenylalanine, the CDR3 has 15 residues. No nucleotide data were recorded. The germline V gene (reference sequence) supplies CDR1 SEHNR and CDR2 FQNEAQ. Notes on this clonotype: Its recognized antigen is unknown.

This receptor was obtained from a human donor in good health. Some clones in this sample may be carry-over from other donors' samples. Rearrangement joined TRBV7-9 to TRBJ1-1; TCRdb indicates TRBD1, and absent DNA this call remains unverified. The sequencing sample was made of naive CXCR3+ CD8+ T cells from blood. The cell subset or site label, read with the paper, signifies: CD45RO-CCR7+CD27+CD95- naive CD8+ T cells expressing CXCR3 (TNR3+). This receptor has the CDR3 CASSPPGIMNTEAFF.